Listed below are T cell receptor beta chains from one sample, sequenced in a study of early T cells in non-severe SARS-CoV-2 infection. TCRdb processed the 5' RACE reads anew with MiXCR; each CDR3 protein has one entry. Of 20,000 to 25,000 distinct CDR3 sequences listed, nearly 5% are singletons. The specimen was whole blood. These receptors were collected from an adult who was a healthcare worker with PCR-confirmed SARS-CoV-2 infection or an uninfected control (not recorded which). CDR3s include the opening cysteine and the closing phenylalanine or tryptophan. A D gene is named only where the DNA matches it firmly. Size is omitted from some rows. Given values are once, few, many or a class for expanded clones.

cdr3_aa cdr3_nt clone_size j_call d_call v_call
CASSLSPGQNTEAFF TGTGCCAGCAGCTTAAGCCCAGGGCAGAACACTGAAGCTTTCTTT many TRBJ1-1 - TRBV7-3
CSARDSPDRYNEQFF TGCAGTGCTAGAGATTCCCCGGACAGATACAATGAGCAGTTCTTC few TRBJ2-1 - TRBV20-1
CSAPRQGAYNEQFF TGCAGTGCCCCCAGACAGGGAGCTTACAATGAGCAGTTCTTC few TRBJ2-1 TRBD1 TRBV20-1
CASSPQISRGETQYF TGTGCCAGCAGCCCCCAAATTTCGCGGGGAGAGACCCAGTACTTC many TRBJ2-5 - TRBV9
CASSYSRSNQPQHF TGTGCCAGCAGTTACTCTAGGAGCAATCAGCCCCAGCATTTT many TRBJ1-5 - TRBV6-5
CASSSDPRGTGELFF TGCGCCAGCAGCTCAGATCCTCGGGGCACCGGGGAGCTGTTTTTT many TRBJ2-2 - TRBV5-1
CASSLAITRFGETQYF TGTGCCAGCAGCTTAGCAATTACTAGGTTCGGGGAGACCCAGTACTTC many TRBJ2-5 - TRBV11-2
CASSLWTGSSYNEQFF TGCGCCAGCAGCCTCTGGACAGGGAGCTCCTACAATGAGCAGTTCTTC many TRBJ2-1 TRBD1 TRBV5-1
CASSLGTAFEAFF TGTGCCAGCAGCTTAGGCACAGCCTTTGAAGCTTTCTTT few TRBJ1-1 - TRBV7-2
CASSKGTPSYNEQFF TGTGCCAGCAGCAAAGGTACTCCCTCCTACAATGAGCAGTTCTTC few TRBJ2-1 - TRBV4-2
CASSLAYPPEAFF TGTGCCAGCAGCTTAGCATACCCCCCTGAAGCTTTCTTT few TRBJ1-1 - TRBV11-2
CASSKEGYEQYF TGTGCCAGCAGCAAGGAGGGGTACGAGCAGTACTTC many TRBJ2-7 - TRBV21-1
CASSFTGTSYNEQFF TGCGCCAGCAGCTTTACCGGGACCTCCTACAATGAGCAGTTCTTC - TRBJ2-1 - TRBV5-1
CASSLGALTHTQYF TGTGCCAGCAGCTTGGGTGCCCTCACACATACGCAGTATTTT many TRBJ2-3 - TRBV5-6
CASSVISTGRQVESSYNEQFF TGTGCCAGCAGTGTCATATCAACCGGACGGCAAGTCGAGAGCTCCTACAATGAGCAGTTCTTC many TRBJ2-1 - TRBV6-1
CASSERTGLQPQHF TGTGCCAGCAGTGAAAGGACGGGGCTCCAGCCCCAGCATTTT many TRBJ1-5 - TRBV2
CSAADMSSYNSPLHF TGCAGTGCTGCTGACATGAGCTCCTATAATTCACCCCTCCACTTT many TRBJ1-6 - TRBV20-1
CSANHPRDGQYF TGCAGTGCGAACCACCCCCGGGACGGGCAGTACTTC many TRBJ2-7 - TRBV20-1
CASSFDRVEQPQHF TGTGCCAGCAGTTTCGACAGGGTGGAACAGCCCCAGCATTTT few TRBJ1-5 TRBD1 TRBV28
CATSRDLQETQYF TGTGCCACCAGCAGAGATCTCCAAGAGACCCAGTACTTC many TRBJ2-5 - TRBV15
CATSDGDEQFF TGTGCCACCAGTGATGGAGATGAGCAGTTCTTC - TRBJ2-1 - TRBV24-1
CASSLSGRRTDTQYF TGTGCCAGCAGTCTTAGCGGGAGGAGGACAGATACGCAGTATTTT many TRBJ2-3 TRBD2 TRBV5-4
CSARFVSPNTGELFF TGCAGTGCTAGATTCGTTTCTCCGAACACCGGGGAGCTGTTTTTT many TRBJ2-2 - TRBV20-1
CSVGPTDTQYF TGCAGCGTTGGTCCAACAGATACGCAGTATTTT - TRBJ2-3 - TRBV29-1
CASSVTGQSSYNEQFF TGTGCCAGCAGCGTAACGGGGCAGAGCTCCTACAATGAGCAGTTCTTC - TRBJ2-1 - TRBV9
CASSQVGPPGDTQYF TGTGCCAGCAGCCAAGTTGGTCCCCCGGGAGATACGCAGTATTTT few TRBJ2-3 - TRBV3-1
CASSDRGLGYTF TGTGCCAGTAGTGACAGGGGGCTTGGCTACACCTTC many TRBJ1-2 TRBD1 TRBV19
CASSLGAPSGNTIYF TGCGCCAGCAGCTTGGGGGCGCCTTCTGGAAACACCATATATTTT few TRBJ1-3 - TRBV5-1
CASSTEAYNEQFF TGTGCCAGCAGTACGGAGGCTTACAATGAGCAGTTCTTC many TRBJ2-1 - TRBV2
CASAWDSPFDTGELFF TGCGCCAGCGCATGGGACAGCCCCTTCGACACCGGGGAGCTGTTTTTT many TRBJ2-2 TRBD1 TRBV5-1
CSARKAGLAGASYEQYF TGCAGTGCTAGGAAGGCGGGACTAGCGGGAGCATCCTACGAGCAGTACTTC many TRBJ2-7 TRBD2 TRBV20-1
CATSSMNTEAFF TGTGCCACCAGTAGTATGAACACTGAAGCTTTCTTT many TRBJ1-1 - TRBV24-1
CASSSLAGKEDTQYF TGTGCCAGCAGCTCACTAGCGGGGAAGGAAGATACGCAGTATTTT many TRBJ2-3 TRBD2 TRBV7-9
CASNGGEGARETQYF TGTGCCAGCAACGGGGGCGAGGGGGCGAGGGAGACCCAGTACTTC few TRBJ2-5 - TRBV6-6
CASSLGQGNTIYF TGTGCCAGCAGCTTGGGACAGGGAAACACCATATATTTT many TRBJ1-3 TRBD1 TRBV7-9
CASSQGTGSYNEQFF TGTGCCAGCAGCCAAGGGACAGGGTCCTACAATGAGCAGTTCTTC many TRBJ2-1 TRBD1 TRBV14
CASRETGASEQYF TGCGCCAGCAGGGAAACGGGGGCCTCCGAGCAGTACTTC few TRBJ2-7 - TRBV4-1
CASSLEVQTITYEQYF TGTGCCAGCAGCTTAGAGGTCCAGACTATCACTTACGAGCAGTACTTC many TRBJ2-7 - TRBV7-9
CASTRGGSGGDTQYF TGTGCCAGCACTCGGGGAGGTAGCGGGGGAGATACGCAGTATTTT - TRBJ2-3 TRBD2 TRBV6-1
CASSVDGTPDKKLFF TGTGCCAGCAGCGTAGACGGGACACCCGATAAAAAACTGTTTTTT - TRBJ1-4 - TRBV9
CASSEGGGNTDTQYF TGTGCCAGCAGCGAAGGCGGCGGAAACACAGATACGCAGTATTTT many TRBJ2-3 - TRBV9
CAISVSTGGSYEQYF TGTGCCATCAGTGTTTCGACAGGGGGTTCCTACGAGCAGTACTTC many TRBJ2-7 TRBD1 TRBV10-3